The 16 T cell receptor beta chains listed next were all sequenced from one sample in a study of response to subunit inactivated influenza vaccine. From the RT-PCR reads, TCRdb called clonotypes with MiXCR, one entry per CDR3 protein. Seen here are under 850,000 distinct CDR3 sequences, about 18% observed once, and the top ten hold approximately 10%. The specimen was PBMCs from blood, collected roughly 5 days after vaccination. The receptor set was obtained from a man aged 45-65 years who received an inactivated influenza vaccine.

V is TRBV10-3 and J is TRBJ2-7; 12 nucleotides line up with TRBD2. The V gene's germline CDR1 is ENHRY and CDR2 SYGVKD. The ends lost 10 bases at V and 0 bases at J; junction bases unmatched: 4. The CDR3 length is 14 residues. The CDR3 DNA sequence: TGTGCCACGACGACTAGCGGGGGCTCCTACGAGCAGTACTTC. Translated: CATTTSGGSYEQYF.

This rearrangement joins TRBV6-2 or TRBV6-3 to TRBJ2-2; D unresolved. The CDR3 runs 13 residues. The V end was cut by 7 bases, the J end by 6 bases, with 12 bases between. Germline values: CDR1 MNHEY, CDR2 SVGEGT. CDR3 nucleotide sequence: TGTGCCAGCAATATTAAGGCGGCCGGGGAGCTGTTTTTT. This sequence encodes CASNIKAAGELFF.

This clonotype has only a few counts. The chain has TRBV6-5 and TRBJ2-1, with 7 bases aligning to TRBD1. The CDR3 is 14 residues long. With 0 bases clipped from V and 7 bases from J, the junction kept 3 bases outside the gene matches. Germline V gives CDR1 MNHEY, CDR2 SVGAGI. For the CDR3, the DNA is TGTGCCAGCAGTTACTCAAACAGGGGAAATGAGCAGTTCTTC. It is translated as CASSYSNRGNEQFF.

This clonotype was seen only a few times. The rearrangement joins TRBV28 to TRBJ2-7; D call uncertain. Germline CDR1 and CDR2: MDHEN and SYDVKM. This CDR3 comprises 14 residues. V lost 6 bases and J lost 4, with 16 bases in between. The DNA for the CDR3 is TGTGCCAGCAGCCATGACAAAGGGTATTACGAGCAGTACTTC. This translates into CASSHDKGYYEQYF.

The CDR3 DNA reads TGTGCCATCAGTGAGTCGCGGGACGTTACCTACGAGCAGTACTTC. This translates into CAISESRDVTYEQYF. The chain employs TRBV10-3 and TRBJ2-7; TRBD2 is a possible D gene (6 bases). This CDR3 spans 15 amino acids. Trimming took 0 bases from V and 2 from J, leaving 11 bases between them. Looked up from germline, CDR1 is ENHRY and CDR2 is SYGVKD.

This clonotype was seen only a few times. The chain is built from TRBV4-3 and TRBJ2-4; D perhaps matches TRBD1 (5 bases). There are 14 residues in the CDR3. V lost 8 bases, J lost 5 bases, and 16 bases lay in between. Germline CDR1 is LGHNA and CDR2 is YSLEER. CDR3 protein: CASAPQGNENIQYF. The CDR3 region has the DNA TGCGCCAGCGCCCCCCAGGGCAACGAAAACATTCAGTACTTC.

The chain has TRBV6-5 and TRBJ2-3; the D gene is possibly TRBD2 (7 bases). The germline V gene has CDR1 MNHEY and CDR2 SVGAGI. Deletions cut 2 bases from V and 0 bases from J, with 15 bases between. This CDR3 comprises 17 residues. The CDR3 protein is CASSYTGGTPSTDTQYF. The CDR3 DNA follows: TGTGCCAGCAGTTACACCGGGGGGACACCTAGCACAGATACGCAGTATTTT.

This clonotype was detected only a few times. This rearrangement joins TRBV12-3 or TRBV12-4 to TRBJ2-2; 12 nucleotides match TRBD2. Losses at the gene ends were 6 bases for V and 7 bases for J; bases not matched to a gene: 9. CDR3 length: 16 amino acids. The CDR3 reads CASRNGLAGRIGELFF. CDR3 bases: TGTGCCAGCAGGAACGGACTAGCGGGGCGTATCGGGGAGCTGTTTTTT.

The chain employs TRBV20-1 and TRBJ2-3; D is ambiguous. Germline loops: CDR1 DFQATT, CDR2 SNEGSKA (reference sequence). There are 10 residues in the CDR3. CDR3 sequence: CSGLRDTQYF. The CDR3 coding sequence is TGCAGCGGGTTGAGAGATACGCAGTATTTT.

This clonotype was found many times. This chain links TRBV10-3 with TRBJ1-1, with 7 bases lining up with TRBD1. This CDR3 comprises 17 residues. Germline CDR1 is ENHRY and CDR2 is SYGVKD. V dropped 6 bases and J dropped 5; count of bases not matched to a gene: 18. CDR3 sequence (DNA): TGTGCCATCAGGACTTATGTTGCGGAGGGGGCGCGTACTGAAGCTTTCTTT. Translated: CAIRTYVAEGARTEAFF.

The chain has TRBV7-9 and TRBJ2-7, with D possibly matching TRBD2 (5 bases). Germline lookup yields CDR1 SEHNR and CDR2 FQNEAQ (reference sequence). The CDR3 runs to 15 residues. Trimming stripped 1 base from V and 5 bases from J, with 15 bases between. The CDR3 coding sequence is TGTGCCAGCAGCTTAGGCAGTGGTGGGGAGCACGAGCAGTACTTC. Residues: CASSLGSGGEHEQYF.

This chain uses TRBV4-1 with TRBJ2-2; D gene ambiguous. Deletions cut 0 bases from V and 5 bases from J, with 19 bases between. CDR1 and CDR2 (germline): MGHRA, YSYEKL. This CDR3 spans 18 amino acids. The CDR3 DNA sequence: TGCGCCAGCAGCCAAGATCTCCACGCCGGTATGAGAACCGGGGAGCTGTTTTTT. It codes for CASSQDLHAGMRTGELFF.

This chain connects TRBV12-3 or TRBV12-4 to TRBJ2-1; TRBD2 matches 9 bases. The trim removed 7 bases at V and 7 bases at J, leaving 14 bases unmatched. CDR3 size: 16 residues. The chain's CDR3 is CASILAWGLAINEQFF. DNA of the CDR3: TGTGCCAGCATCCTTGCTTGGGGACTAGCTATAAATGAGCAGTTCTTC.

This chain joins TRBV6-6 and TRBJ2-1, with a possible D match to TRBD2 (6 bases). The CDR3 runs 19 residues. Germline V lookup: CDR1 MNHNY, CDR2 SVGAGI (reference sequence). The V end was cut by 5 bases, the J end by 3 bases, with 26 bases between. The CDR3 DNA sequence: TGTGCCAGCAGTCGTAATAGCGGCCCTCTGAGCCTGGGCTACAATGAGCAGTTCTTC. It is translated as CASSRNSGPLSLGYNEQFF.

V usage is TRBV7-2 and J usage is TRBJ2-2; 9 nucleotides match TRBD2. This CDR3 is built from 16 residues. J was trimmed by 4 bases and V by 5 bases; bases with no gene match: 8. CDR1 is SGHTA, CDR2 FQGNSA, per germline. DNA of the CDR3: TGTGCCAGCAGCCATAGCGGGAGTGGTGGCACCGGGGAGCTGTTTTTT. This encodes CASSHSGSGGTGELFF.

This clonotype has a handful of counts. The gene calls are TRBV7-9 and TRBJ2-4, with D tentatively TRBD2 (5 bases). CDR1 and CDR2 (germline): SEHNR, FQNEAQ (reference sequence). This CDR3 contains 17 residues. Trimming pared 5 bases from V and 1 base from J, leaving 18 bases between. The chain's CDR3 is CASSPLGAVPAKNIQYF. The CDR3, as DNA: TGTGCCAGCAGCCCCTTGGGAGCGGTCCCTGCCAAAAACATTCAGTACTTC.